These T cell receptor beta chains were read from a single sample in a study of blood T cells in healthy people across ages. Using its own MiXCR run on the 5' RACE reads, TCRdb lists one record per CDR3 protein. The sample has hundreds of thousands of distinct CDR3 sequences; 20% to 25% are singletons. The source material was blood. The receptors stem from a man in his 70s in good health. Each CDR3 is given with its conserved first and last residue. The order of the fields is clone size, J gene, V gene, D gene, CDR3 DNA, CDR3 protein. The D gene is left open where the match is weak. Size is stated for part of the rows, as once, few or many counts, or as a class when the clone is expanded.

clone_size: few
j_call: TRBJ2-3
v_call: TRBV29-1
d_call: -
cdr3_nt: TGCAGCGCCAGGGGCGGGTCTGGCTTTGATACGCAGTATTTT
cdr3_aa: CSARGGSGFDTQYF

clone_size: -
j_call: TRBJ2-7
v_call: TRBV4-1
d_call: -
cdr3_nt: TGCGCCAGCAGCCAAGAAACCGTGGTGACGCCCGTCTACGAGCAGTACTTC
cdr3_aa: CASSQETVVTPVYEQYF

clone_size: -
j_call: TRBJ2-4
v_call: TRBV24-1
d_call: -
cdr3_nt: TGTGCCACCAGTGATTTGAGGGACAACAAAAACATTCAGTACTTC
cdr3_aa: CATSDLRDNKNIQYF

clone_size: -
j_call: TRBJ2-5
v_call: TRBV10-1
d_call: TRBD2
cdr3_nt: TGCGCCAGCAGTGATCAACTAGCGGGAGTAGAGACCCAGTACTTC
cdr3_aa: CASSDQLAGVETQYF

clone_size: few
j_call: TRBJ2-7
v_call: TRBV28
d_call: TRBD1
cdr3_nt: TGTGCCAGCAGTCAGACAGGGGCTTACGAGCGGTACTTC
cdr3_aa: CASSQTGAYERYF

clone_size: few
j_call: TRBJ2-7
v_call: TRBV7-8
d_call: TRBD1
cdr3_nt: TGTGCCAGCAGCTTAGCGCTAAACAGGGGGTACGAGCAGTACTTC
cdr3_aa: CASSLALNRGYEQYF

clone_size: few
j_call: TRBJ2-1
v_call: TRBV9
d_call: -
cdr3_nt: TGTGCCAGCAGCGTAAATACCAGAATAACCTACAATGAGCAGTTCTTC
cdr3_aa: CASSVNTRITYNEQFF

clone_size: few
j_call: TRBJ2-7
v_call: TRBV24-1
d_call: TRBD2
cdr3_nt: TGTGCCACCAGTGCCCGGGAGGGATTCCACGAGCAGTACTTC
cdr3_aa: CATSAREGFHEQYF

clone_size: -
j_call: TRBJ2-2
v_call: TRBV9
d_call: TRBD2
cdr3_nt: TGTGCCAGCAGCACGGGGGGCACCGGGGAGCTGTTTTTT
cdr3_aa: CASSTGGTGELFF

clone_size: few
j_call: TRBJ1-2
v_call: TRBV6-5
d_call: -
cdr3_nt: TGTGCCAGCAGTTCCGCAGGAACTAACTATGGCTACACCTTC
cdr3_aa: CASSSAGTNYGYTF

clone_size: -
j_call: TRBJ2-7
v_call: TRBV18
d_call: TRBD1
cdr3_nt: TGTGCCAGCTCACCGAAGACAGGGGACTACGAGCAGTACTTC
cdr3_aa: CASSPKTGDYEQYF

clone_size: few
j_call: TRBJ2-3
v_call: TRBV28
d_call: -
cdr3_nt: TGTGCCAGCAGTTTTTCGAGTGCTGGAGAAGGAGGTACGCAGTATTTT
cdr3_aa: CASSFSSAGEGGTQYF

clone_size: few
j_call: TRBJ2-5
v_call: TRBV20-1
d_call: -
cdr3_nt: TGCAGTGCTCTCGCCCTGTTAGTGGGCCAAGAGACCCAGTACTTC
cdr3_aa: CSALALLVGQETQYF

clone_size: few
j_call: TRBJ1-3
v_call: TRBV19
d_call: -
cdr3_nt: TGTGCCAGCGGATCGGACAGCTCTGGAAACACCATATATTTT
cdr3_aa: CASGSDSSGNTIYF

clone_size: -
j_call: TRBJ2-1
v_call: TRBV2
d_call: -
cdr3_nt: TGTGCCAGCACGTTCGACAATGAGCAGTTCTTC
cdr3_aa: CASTFDNEQFF

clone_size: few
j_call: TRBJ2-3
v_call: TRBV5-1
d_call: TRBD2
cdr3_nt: TGCGCCAGCAGCTTGGCCGTAGCGGGAGGGAGCACAGATACGCAGTATTTT
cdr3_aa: CASSLAVAGGSTDTQYF

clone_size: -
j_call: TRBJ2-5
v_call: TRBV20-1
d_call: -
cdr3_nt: TGCAGTGCTAGAGATCCCGGGGGAGCCGTCGTGACCCAGTACTTC
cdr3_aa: CSARDPGGAVVTQYF

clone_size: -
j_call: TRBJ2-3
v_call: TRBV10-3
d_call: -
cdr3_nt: TGTGCCATCTCGGGGGCCCGAGCGACAGATACGCAGTATTTT
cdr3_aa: CAISGARATDTQYF

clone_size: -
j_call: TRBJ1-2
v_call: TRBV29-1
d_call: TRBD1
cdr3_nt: TGCAGCGTTGTAGAAGATTGGGGACAGGGGGCGCAACATGGCTACACCTTC
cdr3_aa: CSVVEDWGQGAQHGYTF

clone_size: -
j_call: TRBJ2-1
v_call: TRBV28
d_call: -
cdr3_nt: TGTGCCAGCAGTCGTAGCCGGGGTTTGAATGAGCAGTTCTTC
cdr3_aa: CASSRSRGLNEQFF

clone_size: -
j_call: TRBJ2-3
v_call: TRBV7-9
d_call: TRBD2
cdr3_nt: TGTGCCAGCAGCTTTTCTGGACTAGCGGGAGTAGGGGATACGCAGTATTTT
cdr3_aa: CASSFSGLAGVGDTQYF

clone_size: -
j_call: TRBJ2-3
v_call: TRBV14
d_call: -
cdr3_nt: TGTGCCAGCAGCCAAATCTACTCGGGCCGCGCGGGGGATACGCAGTATTTT
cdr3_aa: CASSQIYSGRAGDTQYF

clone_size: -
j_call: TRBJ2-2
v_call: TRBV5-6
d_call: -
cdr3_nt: TGTGCCAGCAGCTTGGCAGGATTCGGGGAGCTGTTTTTT
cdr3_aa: CASSLAGFGELFF

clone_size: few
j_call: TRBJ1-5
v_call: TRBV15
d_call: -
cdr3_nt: TGTGCCACCAGCAGAGATAAGGGGGATCAGCCCCAGCATTTT
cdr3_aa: CATSRDKGDQPQHF

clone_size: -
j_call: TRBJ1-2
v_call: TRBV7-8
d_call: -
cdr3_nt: TGTGCCAGCAGCTTAGACAGGGACAACTATGGCTACACCTTC
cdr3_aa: CASSLDRDNYGYTF

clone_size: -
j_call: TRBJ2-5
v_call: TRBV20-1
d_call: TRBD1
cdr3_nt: TGCAGTGCTAGTTTTTGGACAGGGAGGGAGACCCAGTACTTC
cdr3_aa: CSASFWTGRETQYF

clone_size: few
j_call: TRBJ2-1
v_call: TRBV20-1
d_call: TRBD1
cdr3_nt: TGCAGTGCTAGAGTGGCAGGGGGCAGGTATGAGCAGTTCTTC
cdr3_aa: CSARVAGGRYEQFF

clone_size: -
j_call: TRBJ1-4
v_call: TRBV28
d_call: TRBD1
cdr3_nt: TGTGCCAGCAGTTTATCGGGCCGGGGGACAGGGGGGGAAAAACTGTTTTTT
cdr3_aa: CASSLSGRGTGGEKLFF

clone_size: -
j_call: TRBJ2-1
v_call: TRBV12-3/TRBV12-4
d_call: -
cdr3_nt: TGTGCCAGCAGTGGGATCGCGTCCAATGAGCAGTTCTTC
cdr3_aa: CASSGIASNEQFF

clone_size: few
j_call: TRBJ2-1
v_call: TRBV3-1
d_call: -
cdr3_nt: TGTGCCAGCAGCCAGGACACCGGGTCAGTGCCGTTCAATGAGCAGTTCTTC
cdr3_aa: CASSQDTGSVPFNEQFF

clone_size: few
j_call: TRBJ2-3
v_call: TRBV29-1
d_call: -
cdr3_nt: TGCAGCGTTGACAGCGGCGGGGCAGATACGCAGTATTTT
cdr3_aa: CSVDSGGADTQYF

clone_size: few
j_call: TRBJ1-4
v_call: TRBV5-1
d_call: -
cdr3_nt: TGCGCCAGCAGCTTGGGAAGCGGTAATGAAAAACTGTTTTTT
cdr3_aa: CASSLGSGNEKLFF

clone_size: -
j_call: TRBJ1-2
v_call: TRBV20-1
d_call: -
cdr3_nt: TGCAGTGCTAGAGTGGCAGGGAACAACTATGGCTCCACCTTC
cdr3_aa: CSARVAGNNYGSTF

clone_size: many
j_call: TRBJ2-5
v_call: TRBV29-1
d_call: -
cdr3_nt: TGCAGCGTTGTGGCCGGCGGCCAAGAGACCCAGTACTTC
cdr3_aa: CSVVAGGQETQYF

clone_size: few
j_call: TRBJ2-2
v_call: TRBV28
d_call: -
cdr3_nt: TGTGCCAGCACCCAATTCCGAAGTACCACCGGGGAGCTGTTTTTT
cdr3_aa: CASTQFRSTTGELFF

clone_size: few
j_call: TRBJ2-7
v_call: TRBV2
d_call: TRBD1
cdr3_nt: TGTGCCAGCAATGGACAGGGGATTACCTACGAGCAGTACTTC
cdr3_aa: CASNGQGITYEQYF

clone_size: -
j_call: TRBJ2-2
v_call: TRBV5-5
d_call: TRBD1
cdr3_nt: TGTGCCAGCAGCATCCTAGGACAGGGGGCGAAAGGGGAGCTGTTTTTT
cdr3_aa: CASSILGQGAKGELFF

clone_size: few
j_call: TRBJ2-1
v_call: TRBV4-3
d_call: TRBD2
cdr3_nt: TGCGCCAGCAGCCAAGATGCGGGGTTAGCGGGAGTTGAGGACAATGAGCAGTTCTTC
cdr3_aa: CASSQDAGLAGVEDNEQFF

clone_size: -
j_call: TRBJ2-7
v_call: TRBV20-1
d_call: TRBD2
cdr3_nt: TGCAGTGCTAGAGGACCTAGCGGGAGCTCCTACGAGCAGTACTTC
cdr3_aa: CSARGPSGSSYEQYF

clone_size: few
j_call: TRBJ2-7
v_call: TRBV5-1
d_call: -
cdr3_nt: TGCGCCAGCAGCTTGGCCGGTGGCAGGGTCAACGAGCAGTACTTC
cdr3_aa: CASSLAGGRVNEQYF

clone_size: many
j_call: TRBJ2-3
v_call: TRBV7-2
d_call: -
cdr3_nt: TGTGCCAGCAGCTTTGCTTACCCCGGGACCGACTTCACAGATACGCAGTATTTT
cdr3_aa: CASSFAYPGTDFTDTQYF

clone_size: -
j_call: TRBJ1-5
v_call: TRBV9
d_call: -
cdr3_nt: TGTGCCAGCAGCGTAGGAGACAGCTATAGCAATCAGCCCCAGCATTTT
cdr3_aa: CASSVGDSYSNQPQHF

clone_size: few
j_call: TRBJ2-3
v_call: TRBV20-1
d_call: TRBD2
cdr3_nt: TGCAGTGCGTCTAGCGGTTCCACAGATACGCAGTATTTT
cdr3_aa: CSASSGSTDTQYF

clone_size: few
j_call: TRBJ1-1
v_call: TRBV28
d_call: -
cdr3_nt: TGTGCCAGCAGTTTATGGCAGAAGAACACTGAAGCTTTCTTT
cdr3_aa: CASSLWQKNTEAFF

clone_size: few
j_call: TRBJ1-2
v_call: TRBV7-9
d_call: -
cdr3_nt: TGTGCCAGCAGCGCTAGCCCCCCAGGGGAGGGCTATGGCTACACCTTC
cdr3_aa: CASSASPPGEGYGYTF

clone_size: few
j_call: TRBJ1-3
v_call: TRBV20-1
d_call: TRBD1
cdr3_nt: TGCAGTGCTACCAGGGGGCAAGGAAACACCATATATTTT
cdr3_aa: CSATRGQGNTIYF

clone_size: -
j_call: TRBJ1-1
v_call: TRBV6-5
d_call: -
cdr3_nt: TGTCCTTCGGGGGAAGCTTTCTTT
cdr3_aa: CPSGEAFF

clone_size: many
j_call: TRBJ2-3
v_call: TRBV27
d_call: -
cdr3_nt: TGTGCCAGCAGTCTCGGGACCGCCCGAAACACAGATACGCAGTATTTT
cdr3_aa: CASSLGTARNTDTQYF

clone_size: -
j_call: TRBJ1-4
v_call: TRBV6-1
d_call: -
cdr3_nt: TGTGCCAGGGGGGAGACAGGCCTAAATAATGAAAAACTGTTTTTT
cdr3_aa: CARGETGLNNEKLFF

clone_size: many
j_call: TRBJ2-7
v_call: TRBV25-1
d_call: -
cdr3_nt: TGTGCCAGCAGTGTGTCCAATTCCTACGAGCAGTACTTC
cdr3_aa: CASSVSNSYEQYF

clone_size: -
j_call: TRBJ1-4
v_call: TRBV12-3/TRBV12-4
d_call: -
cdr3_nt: TGTGCCAGCAGTCTGCGACAAGCTGCAACTAATGAAAAACTGTTTTTT
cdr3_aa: CASSLRQAATNEKLFF

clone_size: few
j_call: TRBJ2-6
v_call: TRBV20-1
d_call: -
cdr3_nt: TGCAGTGCTAGAGAAGCGGGACAGACCTCTGGGGCCAACGTCCTGACTTTC
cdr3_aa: CSAREAGQTSGANVLTF

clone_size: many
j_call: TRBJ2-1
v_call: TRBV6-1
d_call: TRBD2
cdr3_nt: TGTGCCAGCAGTGTCGGACTAGCGGGAGCCTACAATGAGCAGTTCTTC
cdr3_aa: CASSVGLAGAYNEQFF

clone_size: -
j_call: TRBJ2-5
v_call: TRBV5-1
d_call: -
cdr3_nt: TGCGCCAGCAGCAGTCAGGGGATCAGTTGGGAGACCCAGTACTTC
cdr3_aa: CASSSQGISWETQYF

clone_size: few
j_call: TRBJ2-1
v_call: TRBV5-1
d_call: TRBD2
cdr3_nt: TGCGCCAGCAGCTTGCAACTAGCGGGATCGGGTGAGCAGTTCTTC
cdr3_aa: CASSLQLAGSGEQFF

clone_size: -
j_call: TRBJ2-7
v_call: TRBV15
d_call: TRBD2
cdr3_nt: TGTGCCACCAGCAGAGGCGGGGGAAACTACGAGCAGTACTTC
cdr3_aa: CATSRGGGNYEQYF

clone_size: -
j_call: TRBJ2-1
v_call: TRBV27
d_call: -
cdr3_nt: TGTGCCAGCAGTTTATATACGCGGGAAGGCTACAATGAGCAGTTCTTC
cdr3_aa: CASSLYTREGYNEQFF

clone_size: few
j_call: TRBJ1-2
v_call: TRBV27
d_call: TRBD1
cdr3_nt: TGTGCCAGCAGCACTGGACAGGGGGTATTTGGCTACACCTTC
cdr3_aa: CASSTGQGVFGYTF

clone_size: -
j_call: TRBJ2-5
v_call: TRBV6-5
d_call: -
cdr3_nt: TGTGCCAGCAGCCGCCGCTACCCTGCCCAGCAGACCCAGTACTTC
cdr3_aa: CASSRRYPAQQTQYF

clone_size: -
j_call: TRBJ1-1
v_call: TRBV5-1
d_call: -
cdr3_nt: TGCGCCAGCAGGGTAGGGATGAACACTGAAGCTTTCTTT
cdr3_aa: CASRVGMNTEAFF